Listed below are T cell receptor beta chains from one sample, sequenced in a study of radiation and T cells in renal cell carcinoma. Produced via immunoSEQ multiplex PCR; TCRdb's table is partial and in-frame only. The data show 18,000 or so clones, with about 55% seen just once and approximately 30% held by the top ten. This specimen consisted of tumor tissue, obtained from a patient whose treatment was nephrectomy without radiotherapy. The receptors come from a man between 50 and 59 years old with renal cell carcinoma. CDR3s include the opening cysteine and the closing phenylalanine or tryptophan. The order of the fields is clone size, D gene, J gene, V gene, CDR3 DNA, CDR3 protein. A D gene is named only where the DNA matches it firmly. Rows give clone size only sometimes, using once, few, many, or a class for an expanded clone.

size: once; D: .; J: TRBJ1-5; V: TRBV4-2; DNA: TGTGCCAGCAGCCAGGGGGCAGGGGCTGGTGAGCCCCAGCATTTT; CDR3: CASSQGAGAGEPQHF
size: .; D: .; J: TRBJ1-2; V: TRBV7-2; DNA: TGTGCCAGCGCCAGCGAGGGTAACTATGGCTACACCTTC; CDR3: CASASEGNYGYTF
size: once; D: .; J: TRBJ1-3; V: TRBV19; DNA: TGTGCCAGTAGTCAGTATCCAGTCCCTGGCACCATATATTTT; CDR3: CASSQYPVPGTIYF
size: once; D: TRBD1; J: TRBJ1-2; V: TRBV27; DNA: TGTGCCAGCAGTTTATCCGGGACAGGGGGCGCAGGAGATGGCTACACCTTC; CDR3: CASSLSGTGGAGDGYTF
size: .; D: TRBD1; J: TRBJ2-3; V: TRBV19; DNA: TGTGCCAGTAGTCAGGACAGGGGTAGCGCAGATACGCAGTATTTT; CDR3: CASSQDRGSADTQYF
size: .; D: .; J: TRBJ2-3; V: TRBV5-4; DNA: TGTGCCAGCAGCTCTGGTGGCTCCGCCAGCACAGATACGCAGTATTTT; CDR3: CASSSGGSASTDTQYF
size: .; D: .; J: TRBJ1-6; V: TRBV9; DNA: TGTGCCAGCAGCCTAACAGACACCAATTCACCCCTCCACTTT; CDR3: CASSLTDTNSPLHF
size: .; D: .; J: TRBJ1-2; V: TRBV6-1; DNA: TGTGCCAGCAGCGGGGGCGGGAAAGCTAACTATGGCTACACCTTC; CDR3: CASSGGGKANYGYTF
size: .; D: .; J: TRBJ1-2; V: TRBV30; DNA: TGTGCCTACAGTAATAACTATGGCTACACCTTC; CDR3: CAYSNNYGYTF
size: .; D: .; J: TRBJ2-1; V: TRBV14; DNA: TGTGCCAGCAGCCAAGAAGGATACCGGGACCACAGAGATTGGGTCTACAATGAGCAGTTCTTC; CDR3: CASSQEGYRDHRDWVYNEQFF
size: .; D: .; J: TRBJ1-2; V: TRBV9; DNA: TGTGCCAGCTCCGGTCGAGGGGGGGCATATGGCTACACCTTC; CDR3: CASSGRGGAYGYTF
size: few; D: .; J: TRBJ1-3; V: TRBV30; DNA: TGTGCCTGGCAAAAAGGGTTTAGCTCTGGAAACACCATATATTTT; CDR3: CAWQKGFSSGNTIYF
size: .; D: .; J: TRBJ1-2; V: TRBV14; DNA: TGTGCCAGCAGCCAATCTCCAGGAAATGGCTACACCTTC; CDR3: CASSQSPGNGYTF
size: few; D: .; J: TRBJ1-1; V: TRBV18; DNA: TGTGCCAGCTCACCGGGTACAGGGAATGAAGCTTTCTTT; CDR3: CASSPGTGNEAFF
size: .; D: .; J: TRBJ2-1; V: TRBV20-1; DNA: TGCAGTGCACCAGACTACAATGAGCAGTTCTTC; CDR3: CSAPDYNEQFF
size: .; D: TRBD2; J: TRBJ2-5; V: TRBV5-8; DNA: TGTGCCAGCAGCTTCTTAGCGGGAGGTAAATTGGAGACCCAGTACTTC; CDR3: CASSFLAGGKLETQYF
size: .; D: .; J: TRBJ2-3; V: TRBV6-1; DNA: TGTGCCACCCGGGAGAGCGAGGATACGCAGTATTTT; CDR3: CATRESEDTQYF
size: .; D: .; J: TRBJ2-2; V: TRBV30; DNA: TGTGCCTGGAGTGTAAGGGCGGTAGCGAACACCGGGGAGCTGTTTTTT; CDR3: CAWSVRAVANTGELFF
size: .; D: TRBD2; J: TRBJ2-1; V: TRBV6-5; DNA: TGTGCCAGCAGTTCTAGACCGGGACTAGCGTTCAATGAGCAGTTCTTC; CDR3: CASSSRPGLAFNEQFF
size: few; D: .; J: TRBJ1-1; V: TRBV11-2; DNA: TGTGCCAGCAGCTTAGTCCGAGAGTATAGCACTGAAGCTTTCTTT; CDR3: CASSLVREYSTEAFF
size: .; D: TRBD1; J: TRBJ1-4; V: TRBV18; DNA: TGTGCCAGCTCACCAGCCGGGACAGGAGGGGAAAAACTGTTTTTT; CDR3: CASSPAGTGGEKLFF
size: few; D: .; J: TRBJ1-6; V: TRBV7-9; DNA: TGTGCCAGCAGCTTAGATCAGCCACATAATTCACCCCTCCACTTT; CDR3: CASSLDQPHNSPLHF
size: few; D: TRBD1; J: TRBJ1-5; V: TRBV9; DNA: TGTGCCAGCAGCGACGGACAGGGGATTCAGCCCCAGCATTTT; CDR3: CASSDGQGIQPQHF
size: .; D: TRBD2; J: TRBJ2-1; V: TRBV6-1; DNA: TGTGCCAGCAGTCCCGGACTAGCGCGATACAATGAGCAGTTCTTC; CDR3: CASSPGLARYNEQFF
size: .; D: .; J: TRBJ2-1; V: TRBV4-3; DNA: TGCGCCAGCAGCCAAGAGATTAACTACAATGAGCAGTTCTTC; CDR3: CASSQEINYNEQFF
size: once; D: .; J: TRBJ1-1; V: TRBV7-8; DNA: TGTGCCAGCAGCTTAGAAGGGGGGGGAGCTTTCTTT; CDR3: CASSLEGGGAFF
size: .; D: .; J: TRBJ2-7; V: TRBV15; DNA: TGTGCCACCAGCAGAGATTGGCAGGGGAAGTACTTC; CDR3: CATSRDWQGKYF
size: .; D: TRBD1; J: TRBJ2-3; V: TRBV5-4; DNA: TGTGCCAGCAGCTTAGGGACAGCACCAGATACGCAGTATTTT; CDR3: CASSLGTAPDTQYF
size: .; D: .; J: TRBJ1-2; V: TRBV2; DNA: TGTGCCAGCAGTGAGTATGGCTACACCTTC; CDR3: CASSEYGYTF
size: .; D: .; J: TRBJ2-6; V: TRBV7-9; DNA: TGTGCCAGCAGCCATATCCGGGGGTCTGGGGCCAACGTCCTGACTTTC; CDR3: CASSHIRGSGANVLTF
size: few; D: .; J: TRBJ1-1; V: TRBV13; DNA: TGTGCCAGCAGCTTGACACGGGCTTTCTTT; CDR3: CASSLTRAFF
size: .; D: .; J: TRBJ1-2; V: TRBV4-3; DNA: TGCGCCAGCAGCCAAATGCACCCTCCTGGAGGGGGGGTTTTTTCAGAATGGTTCGGCTACACCTTC; CDR3: CASSQMHPPGGGVFSEWFGYTF
size: .; D: TRBD2; J: TRBJ2-4; V: TRBV6-5; DNA: TGTGCCAGCAGTCCTACACTAGCGGCTAAAAACATTCAGTACTTC; CDR3: CASSPTLAAKNIQYF
size: .; D: .; J: TRBJ2-2; V: TRBV19; DNA: TGTGCCAGTAGTCCCTTTCGGAGGCAAAACACCGGGGAGCTGTTTTTT; CDR3: CASSPFRRQNTGELFF
size: .; D: .; J: TRBJ1-2; V: TRBV5-6; DNA: TGTGCCAGCAGCTTGGGGAGGACTCAGTTCTATGGCTACACCTTC; CDR3: CASSLGRTQFYGYTF
size: medium-sized; D: .; J: TRBJ2-5; V: TRBV11-1; DNA: TGTGCCAGCAGCTTAGAGGCGGCGGACTACCTGCGGGAGACCCAGTACTTC; CDR3: CASSLEAADYLRETQYF
size: .; D: .; J: TRBJ2-5; V: TRBV7-2; DNA: TGTGCCAGCAGCTTAAGTGCAGGGAAAGAGACCCAGTACTTC; CDR3: CASSLSAGKETQYF
size: .; D: .; J: TRBJ1-5; V: TRBV28; DNA: TGTGCCAGCAGTTTAGACAAGCCCCAGCATTTT; CDR3: CASSLDKPQHF
size: few; D: .; J: TRBJ1-5; V: TRBV7-9; DNA: TGTGCCAGCAGCTTAGTAAATCAGCCCCAGCATTTT; CDR3: CASSLVNQPQHF
size: .; D: .; J: TRBJ2-7; V: TRBV7-2; DNA: TGTGCCAGCAGCTTAACGATTAGCTCCTACGAGCAGTACTTC; CDR3: CASSLTISSYEQYF
size: .; D: .; J: TRBJ1-4; V: TRBV18; DNA: TGTGCCAGCTCACCGACCGAGGAAAAACTGTTTTTT; CDR3: CASSPTEEKLFF
size: .; D: TRBD1; J: TRBJ2-7; V: TRBV5-8; DNA: TGTGCCAGCAGGACCGGGACAGGGACGAACGAGCAGTACTTC; CDR3: CASRTGTGTNEQYF
size: few; D: TRBD1; J: TRBJ2-1; V: TRBV7-9; DNA: TGTGCCAGCAGCTCGTCGTTATCGGACAGGGGGGATAGTTACAATGAGCAGTTCTTC; CDR3: CASSSSLSDRGDSYNEQFF
size: many; D: .; J: TRBJ2-1; V: TRBV5-6; DNA: TGTGCCAGCAGCTTAAGACAGGACGGGCAGTTCTTC; CDR3: CASSLRQDGQFF
size: .; D: TRBD1; J: TRBJ1-4; V: TRBV19; DNA: TGTGCCAGTAGTATCTACGGGACAGGGGGCTATGAAAAACTGTTTTTT; CDR3: CASSIYGTGGYEKLFF
size: .; D: TRBD1; J: TRBJ1-1; V: TRBV15; DNA: TGTGCCACCAGCCCAGGATGGGGACAGGGGCCCGGAACTGAAGCTTTCTTT; CDR3: CATSPGWGQGPGTEAFF
size: .; D: TRBD1; J: TRBJ2-5; V: TRBV5-8; DNA: TGTGCCAGCAGCACAGGGACAGGCTTTGCGACCCAGTACTTC; CDR3: CASSTGTGFATQYF
size: few; D: .; J: TRBJ1-2; V: TRBV30; DNA: TGTGCCTGGAGTGTAAGACAGGACTATGGCTACACCTTC; CDR3: CAWSVRQDYGYTF
size: .; D: .; J: TRBJ2-7; V: TRBV27; DNA: TGTGCCAGCAGTTTAAACGCCGGGACAATCTACGAGCAGTACTTC; CDR3: CASSLNAGTIYEQYF